This TCR beta chain is drawn from a study of blood T cell repertoires in COVID-19. The overall study: The samples span acute and convalescent COVID-19 from the United States, Italy and Spain. In each case, the material was cDNA or gDNA derived from T cells, B-cell-depleted T cells, or PBMCs.

Participants' reported clinical history set cohort assignment. The recovered donors of Cohort 3 showed two negative PCRs, clearance, or symptom resolution. The data were produced by immunoSEQ multiplex PCR, yet TCRdb's version contains in-frame clones alone and is incomplete. The sample lists under 250,000 clones; 82% were seen once. CDR3 length equals 14 residues. V was pared by 4 bases and J by 4 bases, with 13 bases between. Germline CDR1 reads LGHNA; CDR2 reads YSLEER. This clone has at least ten counts. This clonotype originated in a woman aged 55 to 70 who had recovered from COVID-19. The chain is built from TRBV4-3 and TRBJ1-2; D may be TRBD1 (5 bases). Sequencing was done on a sample of PBMCs or T cells enriched from blood (not recorded which). CDR3 nucleotides: TGCGCCAGCAGCCCTCGGGAGGGGCGCTATGGCTACACCTTC. Translated, it gives CASSPREGRYGYTF.